What follows are 21 T cell receptor beta chains derived from one specimen sequenced in a study of CD8 T cells in Susac syndrome (dated by TCRdb to about 2019). To prepare the library, the immunoSEQ multiplex PCR assay was applied. RNA was extracted with the RNeasy kit and about 0.5 to 1 ug was reverse transcribed using random hexamers. TCRdb took the public reads, trimmed them with fastp at Q25, ran MiXCR for clone calling and kept in-frame beta chains. A single entry per CDR3 protein holds the most common genes and DNA from its merged rows. This sample gives 55,000 to 75,000 distinct CDR3 sequences in total; 93% of them show up just once. The top ten clonotypes cover around 0.15% of the sample. Sequenced material: CD4+ T cells from PBMCs. The source of these receptors is a human donor with Susac syndrome.

The chain recombines TRBV27 with TRBJ1-2; a possible D gene is TRBD1 (5 bases). Per the germline V gene, CDR1 is MNHEY and CDR2 is SMNVEV (reference sequence). V was pared by 4 bases and J by 4 bases, with 10 bases between. CDR3 length equals 13 residues. CDR3 bases: TGTGCCAGCAGTTGGGGGGGGAGCTATGGCTACACCTTC. This sequence encodes CASSWGGSYGYTF.

This rearrangement joins TRBV4-3 to TRBJ1-1; D is possibly TRBD1 (6 bases). There are 18 residues in the CDR3. Trimming removed 1 base at V and 5 bases at J, with 23 bases between. Per germline, CDR1 LGHNA and CDR2 YSLEER. CDR3 protein: CASSQVTSLGGPATEAFF. CDR3 coding DNA: TGCGCCAGCAGCCAAGTTACATCCTTAGGGGGGCCCGCAACTGAAGCTTTCTTT.

The chain joins TRBV19 to TRBJ2-6; 11 bases fit TRBD1. CDR1 and CDR2 (germline): LNHDA, SQIVND (reference sequence). V lost 3 bases, J lost 1 base, and 5 bases stayed unmatched. The CDR3 contains 18 residues. The CDR3 DNA sequence: TGTGCCAGTAGTATCCGGACAGGGGGCGGATCTGGGGCCAACGTCCTGACTTTC. Protein: CASSIRTGGGSGANVLTF.

The chain is built from TRBV7-2 and TRBJ2-1; D possibly corresponds to TRBD1 (7 bases). Looked up from germline, CDR1 is SGHTA and CDR2 is FQGNSA. CDR3 size: 16 residues. V was trimmed by 5 bases and J by 5 bases, leaving 19 bases between them. The CDR3 reads CASSPWGDRSNNEQFF. In DNA, the CDR3 is TGTGCCAGCAGCCCATGGGGGGACAGATCTAACAATGAGCAGTTCTTC.

The chain employs TRBV28 and TRBJ1-1; D is unclear. Trimming took off 5 bases at V and 7 bases at J, with 11 bases between the two ends. The CDR3 runs to 12 residues. Germline lookup yields CDR1 MDHEN and CDR2 SYDVKM. The CDR3 here is CASSDLGYEAFF. The DNA of the CDR3 is TGTGCCAGCAGTGACCTGGGTTATGAAGCTTTCTTT.

The chain recombines TRBV20-1 with TRBJ1-5; D uncertain. This CDR3 is 12 amino acids long. The V end lost 6 bases, the J end lost 11 bases, and 17 bases lay between the germline ends. Germline loops: CDR1 DFQATT, CDR2 SNEGSKA (reference sequence). The CDR3 region has the DNA TGCAGTGCGGGTGGAAGGCAAATGTCCCAGCATTTT. Encoded protein: CSAGGRQMSQHF.

The chain recombines TRBV5-1 with TRBJ2-3; 9 bases are a match to TRBD1. The CDR3 totals 16 residues. Germline loops: CDR1 SGHRS, CDR2 YFSETQ. V lost 0 bases and J lost 3; bases outside the gene matches: 5. DNA of the CDR3: TGCGCCAGCAGCTTGGTACAGGGGGCGAGAACAGATACGCAGTATTTT. It yields the protein CASSLVQGARTDTQYF. Variable domain in full (rest from reference TRBV5-1 and TRBJ2-3): KAGVTQTPRYLIKTRGQQVTLSCSPISGHRSVSWYQQTPGQGLQFLFEYFSETQRNKGNFPGRFSGRQFSNSRSEMNVSTLELGDSALYLCASSLVQGARTDTQYFGPGTRLTVL.

The chain joins TRBV30 to TRBJ1-5; TRBD1 matches 8 bases. J gave up 1 base and V 1 base, and 0 bases lay outside the gene matches. The CDR3 is made up of 14 amino acids. Germline V lookup: CDR1 GTSNPN, CDR2 SVGIG (reference sequence). DNA for the CDR3: TGTGCCTGGAGTGCAGGGGGCAGCAATCAGCCCCAGCATTTT. Encoded protein: CAWSAGGSNQPQHF.

The chain carries TRBV2 and TRBJ2-1, with D perhaps matching TRBD2 (5 bases). Germline CDR1 and CDR2: SNHLY and FYNNEI. The CDR3 consists of 10 residues. V was trimmed by 6 bases and J by 10 bases, leaving 7 bases between them. Written as DNA, the CDR3 is TGTGCCAGCAGGACGGGGGAGCAGTTCTTC. Translated: CASRTGEQFF.

The chain joins TRBV19 to TRBJ1-2; possible D gene TRBD1, 6 bases. Germline loops: CDR1 LNHDA, CDR2 SQIVND (reference sequence). The CDR3 has 16 residues. V lost 6 bases, J lost 4 bases, and 21 bases lay in between. The DNA of the CDR3 is TGTGCCAGTAGCCCAACGGACAGCCAAGGAGGCTATGGCTACACCTTC. It codes for CASSPTDSQGGYGYTF.

The CDR3 protein is CASSQDELAGVTDTQYF. CDR3 nucleotides: TGTGCCAGCAGCCAAGATGAACTAGCGGGGGTAACAGATACGCAGTATTTT. The V gene is TRBV3-1, the J gene TRBJ2-3; 11 bases match TRBD2. V lost 0 bases, J lost 3 bases, and 5 bases stayed unmatched. Germline V gives CDR1 LGHDT, CDR2 YNNKEL (reference sequence). There are 17 residues in the CDR3.

This clonotype was recorded only once. This chain links TRBV7-3 with TRBJ1-1; D may be TRBD1 (6 bases). This CDR3 spans 14 amino acids. Germline values: CDR1 SGHTA, CDR2 FQGTGA. Trimming removed 2 bases from V and 3 bases from J, with 10 bases in between. The DNA of the CDR3 is TGTGCCAGCAGCTTAGGAGGGGGATACACTGAAGCTTTCTTT. Encoded protein: CASSLGGGYTEAFF. The full variable domain, completed using reference TRBV7-3 and TRBJ1-1, is GAGVSQTPSNKVTEKGKYVELRCDPISGHTALYWYRQSLGQGPEFLIYFQGTGAADDSGLPNDRFFAVRPEGSVSTLKIQRTERGDSAVYLCASSLGGGYTEAFFGQGTRLTVV.

The chain couples TRBV29-1 to TRBJ2-7; D remains ambiguous. The CDR3 spans 12 residues. V dropped 4 bases and J dropped 0 bases, with 7 bases sitting between them. The V gene's germline CDR1 is SQVTM and CDR2 ANQGSEA. This CDR3 is CSVALASYEQYF. The CDR3 DNA follows: TGCAGCGTTGCGCTGGCCTCCTACGAGCAGTACTTC.

This rearrangement joins TRBV20-1 to TRBJ2-3, with 9 bases that match TRBD1. Germline CDR1 is DFQATT and CDR2 is SNEGSKA (reference sequence). The CDR3 totals 18 residues. The trim removed 6 bases at V and 0 bases at J, leaving 16 bases unmatched. CDR3 DNA: TGCAGTGCAAGGACAGGGGAGTTGGGAATCAGTAGCACAGATACGCAGTATTTT. Protein sequence: CSARTGELGISSTDTQYF.

This clonotype was counted a single time. The V call is TRBV12-3 or TRBV12-4, the J call TRBJ1-1; D is unclear. V dropped 5 bases and J dropped 0 bases, with 7 bases sitting between them. This CDR3 contains 13 residues. Here the CDR3 reads CASSLQLNTEAFF. CDR3 sequence (DNA): TGTGCCAGCAGTCTACAGCTGAACACTGAAGCTTTCTTT.

The chain employs TRBV3-1 and TRBJ2-7, with D hard to call. V was cut by 3 bases and J by 8 bases, with 17 bases left in between. The CDR3 loop spans 14 amino acids. In germline, CDR1 is LGHDT, CDR2 YNNKEL (reference sequence). The CDR3 bases are TGTGCCAGCAGCCAGGATGACCGTCGCCTACAGCAGTACTTC. The encoded protein is CASSQDDRRLQQYF.

The chain combines TRBV3-1 with TRBJ2-7; D may be TRBD1 (5 bases). The germline V gene encodes CDR1 LGHDT and CDR2 YNNKEL (reference sequence). The CDR3 contains 15 residues. Trimming left V 4 bases short and J 1 base short, with 14 bases between. CDR3 sequence (DNA): TGTGCCAGCAGCCGCGACAGCATATTATCCTACGAGCAGTACTTC. It codes for CASSRDSILSYEQYF.

V is TRBV27 and J is TRBJ2-2; 7 bases are a match to TRBD1. CDR1 and CDR2 from the germline V gene are MNHEY and SMNVEV (reference sequence). With 4 bases clipped from V and 2 bases from J, the junction kept 4 bases outside the gene matches. The CDR3 has 15 residues. The DNA of the CDR3 is TGTGCCAGCAGTTGGGGGACAGTTAACACCGGGGAGCTGTTTTTT. It encodes CASSWGTVNTGELFF.

This clonotype was seen a single time. The V and J genes are TRBV29-1 and TRBJ2-7; 8 bases agree with TRBD2. The CDR3 contains 14 residues. The junction had 11 bases not matched to a gene; V was cut back by 4 bases and J by 6 bases. The V gene's germline CDR1 is SQVTM and CDR2 ANQGSEA. The CDR3 spells CSVATGLASGEQYF. CDR3 nucleotide sequence: TGCAGCGTTGCTACCGGACTAGCTAGCGGCGAGCAGTACTTC.

The CDR3 DNA reads TGTGCCAGCAGTTTATATCCCCTAAGGCGGGGGGAGGATGGCTACACCTTC. The encoded protein is CASSLYPLRRGEDGYTF. The chain recombines TRBV27 with TRBJ1-2; maybe TRBD1 (5 bases). The germline V gene has CDR1 MNHEY and CDR2 SMNVEV (reference sequence). V dropped 1 base and J dropped 6 bases, with 21 bases sitting between them. This CDR3 spans 17 amino acids.

The genes are TRBV27 and TRBJ2-7; a possible D gene is TRBD1 (6 bases). This CDR3 has 13 residues. V gave up 4 bases and J gave up 5 bases, with 12 bases separating them. CDR1 is MNHEY, CDR2 SMNVEV, per germline (reference sequence). The DNA for the CDR3 is TGTGCCAGCAGTTATACAGGGTTCAACGAGCAGTACTTC. It is translated as CASSYTGFNEQYF.